This T cell receptor (beta chain) was identified in a study of early T cells in non-severe SARS-CoV-2 infection. Looking at the study overall: Unpaired chains resulted from sequencing bulk RNA of unsorted whole blood.

Study results and caveats: VDJdb-based matching was biased toward anti-spike CD8 responses and missed private and CD4 specificities.

Each single cDNA molecule received a unique molecular identifier. TCRdb redid the calling of the 5' RACE reads with MiXCR, one entry per CDR3 protein. The repertoire has roughly 100,000 distinct CDR3 sequences, less than 15% of them found once; the top ten carry about 6%. The trim removed 6 bases at V and 9 bases at J, leaving 10 bases unmatched. The CDR3 extends over 14 amino acids. The V gene's germline CDR1 is MNHEY and CDR2 SVGAGI. This clonotype was found a few times. What it binds is unknown. Sequencing was done on a sample of whole blood. The J gene is TRBJ2-1, the V gene TRBV6-5; 8 positions match TRBD2. This receptor was taken from an adult who was a healthcare worker with PCR-confirmed SARS-CoV-2 infection or an uninfected control (not recorded which). CDR3 protein: CASSLPPGGGEQFF. The CDR3 DNA follows: TGTGCCAGCAGCCTCCCCCCGGGGGGGGGTGAGCAGTTCTTC.